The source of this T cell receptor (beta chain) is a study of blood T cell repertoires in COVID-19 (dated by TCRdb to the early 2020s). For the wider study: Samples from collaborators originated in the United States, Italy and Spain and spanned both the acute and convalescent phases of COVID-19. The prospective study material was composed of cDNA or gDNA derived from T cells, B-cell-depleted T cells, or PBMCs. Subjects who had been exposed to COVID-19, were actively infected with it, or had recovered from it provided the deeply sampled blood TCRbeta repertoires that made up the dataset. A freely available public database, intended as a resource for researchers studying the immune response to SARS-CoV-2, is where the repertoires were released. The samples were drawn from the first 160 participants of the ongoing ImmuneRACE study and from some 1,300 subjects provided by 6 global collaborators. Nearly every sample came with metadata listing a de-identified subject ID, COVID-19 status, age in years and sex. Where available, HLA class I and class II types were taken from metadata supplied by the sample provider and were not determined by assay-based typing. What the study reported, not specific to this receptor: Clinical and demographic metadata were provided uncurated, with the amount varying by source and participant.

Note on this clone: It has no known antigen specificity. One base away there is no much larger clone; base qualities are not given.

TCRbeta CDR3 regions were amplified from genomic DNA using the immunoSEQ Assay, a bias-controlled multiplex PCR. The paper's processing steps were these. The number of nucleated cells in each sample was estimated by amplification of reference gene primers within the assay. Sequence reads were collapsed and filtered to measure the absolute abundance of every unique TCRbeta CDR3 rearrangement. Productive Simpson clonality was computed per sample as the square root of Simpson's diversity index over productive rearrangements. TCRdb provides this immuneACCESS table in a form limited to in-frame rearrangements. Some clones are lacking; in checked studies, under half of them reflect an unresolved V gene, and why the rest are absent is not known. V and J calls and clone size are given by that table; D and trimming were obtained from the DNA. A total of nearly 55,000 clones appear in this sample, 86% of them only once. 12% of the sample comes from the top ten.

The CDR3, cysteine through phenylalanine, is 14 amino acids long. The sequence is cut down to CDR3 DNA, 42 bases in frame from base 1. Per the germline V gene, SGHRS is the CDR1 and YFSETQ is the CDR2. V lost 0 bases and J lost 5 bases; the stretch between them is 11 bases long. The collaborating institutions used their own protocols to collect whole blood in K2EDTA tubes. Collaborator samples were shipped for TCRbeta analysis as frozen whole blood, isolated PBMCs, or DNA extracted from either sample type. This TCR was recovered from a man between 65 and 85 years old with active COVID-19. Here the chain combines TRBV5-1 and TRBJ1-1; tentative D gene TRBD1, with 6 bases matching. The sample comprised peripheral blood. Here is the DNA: TGCGCCAGCAGCTTGGAAGGGGGTTGGACTGAAGCTTTCTTT. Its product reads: CASSLEGGWTEAFF.